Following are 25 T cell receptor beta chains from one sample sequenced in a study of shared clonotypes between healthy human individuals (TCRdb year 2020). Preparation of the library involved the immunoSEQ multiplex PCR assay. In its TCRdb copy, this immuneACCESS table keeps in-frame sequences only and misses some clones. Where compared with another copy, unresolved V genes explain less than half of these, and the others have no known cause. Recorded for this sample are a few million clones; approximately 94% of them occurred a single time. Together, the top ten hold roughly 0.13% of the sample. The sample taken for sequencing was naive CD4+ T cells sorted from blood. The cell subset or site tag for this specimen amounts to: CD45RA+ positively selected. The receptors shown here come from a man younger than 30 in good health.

The CDR3 is CASRQLLAVYNEQFF. CDR3 bases: TGTGCCAGCAGACAGCTCTTGGCAGTCTACAATGAGCAGTTCTTC. This chain connects TRBV6-5 to TRBJ2-1; D unclear. V was clipped by 6 bases and J by 3 bases, with 15 bases between them. Germline CDR1 MNHEY, CDR2 SVGAGI. This CDR3 contains 15 residues.

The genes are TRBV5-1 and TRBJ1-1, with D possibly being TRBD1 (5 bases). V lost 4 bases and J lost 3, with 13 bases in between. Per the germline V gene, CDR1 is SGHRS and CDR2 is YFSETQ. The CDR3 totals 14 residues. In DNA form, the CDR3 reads TGCGCCAGCAGCATTGTACCGGGGGACACTGAAGCTTTCTTT. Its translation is CASSIVPGDTEAFF.

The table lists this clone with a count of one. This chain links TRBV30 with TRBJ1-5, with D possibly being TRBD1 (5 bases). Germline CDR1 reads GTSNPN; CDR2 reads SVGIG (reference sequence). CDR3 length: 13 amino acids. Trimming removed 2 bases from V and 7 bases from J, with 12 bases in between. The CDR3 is CAWSPGGAQPQHF. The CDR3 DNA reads TGTGCCTGGAGTCCTGGAGGGGCCCAGCCCCAGCATTTT. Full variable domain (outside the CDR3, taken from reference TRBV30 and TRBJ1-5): SQTIHQWPATLVQPVGSPLSLECTVEGTSNPNLYWYRQAAGRGLQLLFYSVGIGQISSEVPQNLSASRPQDRQFILSSKKLLLSDSGFYLCAWSPGGAQPQHFGDGTRLSIL.

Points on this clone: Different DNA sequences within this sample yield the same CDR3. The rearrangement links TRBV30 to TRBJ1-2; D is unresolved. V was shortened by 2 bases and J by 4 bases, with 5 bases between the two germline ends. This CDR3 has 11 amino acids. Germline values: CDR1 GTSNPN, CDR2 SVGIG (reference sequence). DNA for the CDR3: TGTGCCTGGAGTCGGGGCTATGGCTACACCTTC. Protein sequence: CAWSRGYGYTF.

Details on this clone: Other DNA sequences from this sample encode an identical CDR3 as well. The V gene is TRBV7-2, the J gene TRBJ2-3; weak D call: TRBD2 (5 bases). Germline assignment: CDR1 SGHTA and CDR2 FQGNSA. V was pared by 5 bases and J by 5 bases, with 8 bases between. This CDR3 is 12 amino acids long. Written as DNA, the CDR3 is TGTGCCAGCAGCCGCCGGGGAGATACGCAGTATTTT. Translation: CASSRRGDTQYF.

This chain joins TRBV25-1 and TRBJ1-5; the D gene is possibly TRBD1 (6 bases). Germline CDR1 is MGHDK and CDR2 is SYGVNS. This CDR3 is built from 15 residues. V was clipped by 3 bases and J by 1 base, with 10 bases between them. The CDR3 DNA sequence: TGTGCCAGCAGTGAGGGGGGGGCCAGCAATCAGCCCCAGCATTTT. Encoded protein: CASSEGGASNQPQHF.

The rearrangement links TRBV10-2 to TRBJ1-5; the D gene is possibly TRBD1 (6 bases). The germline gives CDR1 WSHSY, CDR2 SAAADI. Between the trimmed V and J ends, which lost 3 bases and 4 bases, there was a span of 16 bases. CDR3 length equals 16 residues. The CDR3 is CASSDGSQGRNQPQHF. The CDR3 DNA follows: TGCGCCAGCAGTGATGGAAGTCAGGGGAGAAATCAGCCCCAGCATTTT.

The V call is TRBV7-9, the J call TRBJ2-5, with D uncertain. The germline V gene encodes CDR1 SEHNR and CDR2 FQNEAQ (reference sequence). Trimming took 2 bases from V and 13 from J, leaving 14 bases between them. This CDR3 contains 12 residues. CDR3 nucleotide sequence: TGTGCCAGCAGCTTATCGATCCTCGACGTGTACTTC. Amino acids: CASSLSILDVYF.

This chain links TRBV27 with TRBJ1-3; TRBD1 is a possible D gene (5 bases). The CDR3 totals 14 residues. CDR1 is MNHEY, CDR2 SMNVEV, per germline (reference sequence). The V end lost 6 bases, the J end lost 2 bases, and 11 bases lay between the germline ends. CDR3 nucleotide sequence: TGTGCCAGCAGACCCCAGGGCACTGGAAACACCATATATTTT. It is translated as CASRPQGTGNTIYF.

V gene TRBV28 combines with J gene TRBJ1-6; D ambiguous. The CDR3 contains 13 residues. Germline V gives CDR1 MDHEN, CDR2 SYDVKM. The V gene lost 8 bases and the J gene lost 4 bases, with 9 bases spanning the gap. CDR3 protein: CASGDQYNSPLHF. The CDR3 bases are TGTGCCAGCGGAGACCAGTATAATTCACCCCTCCACTTT. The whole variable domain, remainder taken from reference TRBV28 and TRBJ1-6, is DVKVTQSSRYLVKRTGEKVFLECVQDMDHENMFWYRQDPGLGLRLIYFSYDVKMKEKGDIPEGYSVSREKKERFSLILESASTNQTSMYLCASGDQYNSPLHFGNGTRLTVT.

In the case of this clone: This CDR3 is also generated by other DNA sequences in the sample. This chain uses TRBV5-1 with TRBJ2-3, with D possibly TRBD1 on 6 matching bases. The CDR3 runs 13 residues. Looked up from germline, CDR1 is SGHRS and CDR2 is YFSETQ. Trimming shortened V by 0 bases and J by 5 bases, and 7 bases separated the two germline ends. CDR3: CASSLAGEDTQYF. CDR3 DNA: TGCGCCAGCAGCTTGGCAGGGGAAGATACGCAGTATTTT.

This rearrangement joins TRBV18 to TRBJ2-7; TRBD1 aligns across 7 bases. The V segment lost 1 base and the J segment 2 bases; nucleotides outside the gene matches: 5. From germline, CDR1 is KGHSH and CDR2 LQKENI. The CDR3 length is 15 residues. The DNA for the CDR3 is TGTGCCAGCTCACCACGACAGGGAAATGCCTACGAGCAGTACTTC. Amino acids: CASSPRQGNAYEQYF.

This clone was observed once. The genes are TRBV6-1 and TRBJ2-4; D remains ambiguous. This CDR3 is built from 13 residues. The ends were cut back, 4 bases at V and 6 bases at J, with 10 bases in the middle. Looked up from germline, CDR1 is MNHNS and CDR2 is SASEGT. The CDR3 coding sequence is TGTGCCAGCAGTGTTCCCAGCCGAAACATTCAGTACTTC. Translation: CASSVPSRNIQYF.

CDR3 amino acids: CASSSQGVSPLHF. The CDR3 DNA sequence: TGTGCCAGCAGTTCCCAGGGCGTCTCACCCCTCCACTTT. This chain connects TRBV6-5 to TRBJ1-6; weak D call: TRBD1 (5 bases). Trimming left V 4 bases short and J 10 bases short, with 11 bases between. This CDR3 is 13 amino acids long. The germline gives CDR1 MNHEY, CDR2 SVGAGI.

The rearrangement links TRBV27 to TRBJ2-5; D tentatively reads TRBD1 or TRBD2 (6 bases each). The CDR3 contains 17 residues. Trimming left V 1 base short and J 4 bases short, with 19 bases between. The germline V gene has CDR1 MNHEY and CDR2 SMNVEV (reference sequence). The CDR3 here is CASSLFPPPGAGETQYF. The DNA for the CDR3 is TGTGCCAGCAGTTTATTTCCTCCTCCGGGGGCGGGAGAGACCCAGTACTTC.

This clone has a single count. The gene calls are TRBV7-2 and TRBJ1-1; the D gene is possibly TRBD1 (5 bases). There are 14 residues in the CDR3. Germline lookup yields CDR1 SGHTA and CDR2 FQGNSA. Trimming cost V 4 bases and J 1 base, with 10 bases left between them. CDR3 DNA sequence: TGTGCCAGCAGCTCCAGGGCGGAGAACACTGAAGCTTTCTTT. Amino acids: CASSSRAENTEAFF.

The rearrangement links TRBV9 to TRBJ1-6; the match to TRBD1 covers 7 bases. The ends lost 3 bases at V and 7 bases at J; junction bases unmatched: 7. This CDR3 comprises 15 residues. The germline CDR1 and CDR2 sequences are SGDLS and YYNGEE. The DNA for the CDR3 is TGTGCCAGCAGCGACGGACAGGCGACAAATTCACCCCTCCACTTT. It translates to CASSDGQATNSPLHF.

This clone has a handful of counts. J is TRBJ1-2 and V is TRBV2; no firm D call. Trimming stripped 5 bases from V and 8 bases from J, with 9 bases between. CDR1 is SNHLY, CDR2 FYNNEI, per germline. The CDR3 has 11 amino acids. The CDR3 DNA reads TGTGCCAGCAGTCGGGCCTCGGGCTACACCTTC. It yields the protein CASSRASGYTF.

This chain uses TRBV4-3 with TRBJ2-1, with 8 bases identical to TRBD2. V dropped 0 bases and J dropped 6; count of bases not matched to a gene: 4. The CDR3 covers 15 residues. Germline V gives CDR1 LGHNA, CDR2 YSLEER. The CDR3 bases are TGCGCCAGCAGCCAAGACGGGAGGGGAGGCAATGAGCAGTTCTTC. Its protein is CASSQDGRGGNEQFF.

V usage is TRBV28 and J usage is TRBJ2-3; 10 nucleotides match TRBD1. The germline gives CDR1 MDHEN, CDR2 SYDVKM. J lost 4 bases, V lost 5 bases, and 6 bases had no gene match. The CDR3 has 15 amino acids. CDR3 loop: CASSRRTGGADTQYF. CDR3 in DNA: TGTGCCAGCAGTCGACGGACAGGGGGGGCAGATACGCAGTATTTT.

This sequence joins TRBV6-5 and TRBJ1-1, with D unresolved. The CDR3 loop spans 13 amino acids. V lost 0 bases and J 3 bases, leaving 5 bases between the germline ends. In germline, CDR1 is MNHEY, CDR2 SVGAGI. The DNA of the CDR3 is TGTGCCAGCAGTTACTCGCTTTACACTGAAGCTTTCTTT. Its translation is CASSYSLYTEAFF.

This CDR3 is CASSILWQADNSPLHF. In nucleotides, the CDR3 is TGTGCCAGTAGTATTCTGTGGCAGGCGGATAATTCACCCCTCCACTTT. This chain uses TRBV19 with TRBJ1-6; D is uncertain. V was cut by 3 bases and J by 5 bases, with 14 bases left in between. This CDR3 comprises 16 residues. The V gene's germline CDR1 is LNHDA and CDR2 SQIVND (reference sequence).

This CDR3 reads CASSIRDRSRAFF. As DNA, the CDR3 is TGTGCCAGTAGTATCCGAGACCGTAGTCGAGCTTTCTTT. V usage is TRBV19 and J usage is TRBJ1-1; D gene unclear. The CDR3 has 13 amino acids. The V and J ends lost 3 bases and 10 bases respectively, with 15 bases between them. Germline CDR1 is LNHDA and CDR2 is SQIVND (reference sequence).

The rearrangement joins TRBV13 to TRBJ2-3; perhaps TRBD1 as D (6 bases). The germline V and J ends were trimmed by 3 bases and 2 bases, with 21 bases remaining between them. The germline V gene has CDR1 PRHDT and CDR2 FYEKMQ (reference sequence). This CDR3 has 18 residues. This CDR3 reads CASSFWTDTTTYTDTQYF. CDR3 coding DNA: TGTGCCAGCAGCTTCTGGACAGACACCACCACTTACACAGATACGCAGTATTTT.

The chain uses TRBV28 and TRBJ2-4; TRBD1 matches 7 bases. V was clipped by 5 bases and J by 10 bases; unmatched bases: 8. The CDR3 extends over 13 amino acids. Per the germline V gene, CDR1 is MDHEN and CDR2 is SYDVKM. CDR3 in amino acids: CASSQGGQMIQYF. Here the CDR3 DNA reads TGTGCCAGCAGTCAAGGGGGACAGATGATTCAGTACTTC.